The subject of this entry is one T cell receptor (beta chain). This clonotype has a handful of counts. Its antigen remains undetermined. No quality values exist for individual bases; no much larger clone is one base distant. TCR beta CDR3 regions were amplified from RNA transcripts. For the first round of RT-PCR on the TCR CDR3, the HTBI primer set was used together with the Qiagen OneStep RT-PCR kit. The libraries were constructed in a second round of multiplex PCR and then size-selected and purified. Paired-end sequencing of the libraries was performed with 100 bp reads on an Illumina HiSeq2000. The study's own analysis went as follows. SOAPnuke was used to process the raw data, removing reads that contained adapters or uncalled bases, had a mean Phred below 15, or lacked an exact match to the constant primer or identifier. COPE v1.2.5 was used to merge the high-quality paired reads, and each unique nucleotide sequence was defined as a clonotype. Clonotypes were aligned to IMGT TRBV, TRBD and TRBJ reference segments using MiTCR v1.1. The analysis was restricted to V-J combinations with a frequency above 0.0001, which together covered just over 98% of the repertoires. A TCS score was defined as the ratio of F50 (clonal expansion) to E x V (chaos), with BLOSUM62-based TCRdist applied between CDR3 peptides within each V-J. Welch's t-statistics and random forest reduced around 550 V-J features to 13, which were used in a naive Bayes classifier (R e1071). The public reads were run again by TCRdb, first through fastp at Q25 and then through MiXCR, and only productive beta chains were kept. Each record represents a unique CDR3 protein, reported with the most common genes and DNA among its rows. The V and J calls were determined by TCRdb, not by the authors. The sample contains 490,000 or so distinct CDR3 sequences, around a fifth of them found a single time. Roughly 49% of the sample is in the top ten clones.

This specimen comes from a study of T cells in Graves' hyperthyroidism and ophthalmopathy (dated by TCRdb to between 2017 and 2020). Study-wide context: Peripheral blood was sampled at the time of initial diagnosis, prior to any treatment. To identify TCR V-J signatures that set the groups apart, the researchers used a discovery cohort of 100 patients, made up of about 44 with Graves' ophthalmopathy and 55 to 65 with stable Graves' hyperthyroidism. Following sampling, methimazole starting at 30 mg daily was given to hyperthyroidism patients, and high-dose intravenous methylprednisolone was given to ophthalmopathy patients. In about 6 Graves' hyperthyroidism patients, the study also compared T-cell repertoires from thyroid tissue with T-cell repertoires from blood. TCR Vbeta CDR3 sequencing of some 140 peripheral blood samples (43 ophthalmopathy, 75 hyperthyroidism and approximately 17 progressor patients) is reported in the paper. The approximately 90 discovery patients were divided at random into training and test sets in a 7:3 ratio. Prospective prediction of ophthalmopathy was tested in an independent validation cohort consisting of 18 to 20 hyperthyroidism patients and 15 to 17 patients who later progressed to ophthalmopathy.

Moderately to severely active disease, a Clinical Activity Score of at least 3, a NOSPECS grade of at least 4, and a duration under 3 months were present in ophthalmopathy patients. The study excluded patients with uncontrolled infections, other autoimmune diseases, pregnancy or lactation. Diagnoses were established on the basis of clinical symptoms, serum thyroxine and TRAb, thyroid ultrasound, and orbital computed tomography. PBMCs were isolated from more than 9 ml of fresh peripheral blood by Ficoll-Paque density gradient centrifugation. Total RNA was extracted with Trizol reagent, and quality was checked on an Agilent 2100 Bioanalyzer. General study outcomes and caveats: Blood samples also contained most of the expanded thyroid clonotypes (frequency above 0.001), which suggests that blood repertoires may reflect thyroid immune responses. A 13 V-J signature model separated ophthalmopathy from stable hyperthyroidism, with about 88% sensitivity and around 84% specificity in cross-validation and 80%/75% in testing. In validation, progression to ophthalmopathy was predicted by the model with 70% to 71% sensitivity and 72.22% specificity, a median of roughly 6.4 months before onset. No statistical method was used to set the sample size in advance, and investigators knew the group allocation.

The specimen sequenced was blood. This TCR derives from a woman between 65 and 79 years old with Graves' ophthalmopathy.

Here is the DNA: TGCAGTGCCCCGAGGGTAGCGGGAGGACCAGCCTACGAGCAGTACTTC. Its product reads: CSAPRVAGGPAYEQYF. This chain joins TRBV20-1 to TRBJ2-7; 10 bases in the middle match TRBD2. The junction shows trimming of 6 bases on V and 2 bases on J, and the gene matches do not reach 13 bases of it. The CDR3 sequence holds 16 residues, the cysteine and phenylalanine included. Only the CDR3 DNA stays, 48 bases, in frame from base 1. CDR1 and CDR2 are drawn from the germline V gene (reference sequence): DFQATT, SNEGSKA.